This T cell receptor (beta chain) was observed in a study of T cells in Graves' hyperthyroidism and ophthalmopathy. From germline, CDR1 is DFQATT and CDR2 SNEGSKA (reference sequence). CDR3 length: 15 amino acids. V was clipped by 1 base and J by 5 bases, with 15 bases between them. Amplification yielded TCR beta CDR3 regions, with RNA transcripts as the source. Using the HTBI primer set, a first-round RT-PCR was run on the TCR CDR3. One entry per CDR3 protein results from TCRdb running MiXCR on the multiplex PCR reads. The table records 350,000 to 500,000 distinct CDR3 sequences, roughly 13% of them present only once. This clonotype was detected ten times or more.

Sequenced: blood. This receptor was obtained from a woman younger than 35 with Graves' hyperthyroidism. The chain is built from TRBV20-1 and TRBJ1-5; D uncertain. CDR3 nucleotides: TGCAGTGCTAGAGCGGCGGGAAAAGAAGATCAGCCCCAGCATTTT. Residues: CSARAAGKEDQPQHF.